The 24 T cell receptor beta chains below all came from one sample that was sequenced in a study of early T cells in non-severe SARS-CoV-2 infection. TCRdb re-called the 5' RACE reads with MiXCR, one entry per CDR3 protein. The table has 45,000 to 55,000 distinct CDR3 sequences, about 9.9% seen once. What was sequenced was whole blood. These receptors were taken from an adult who was a healthcare worker with PCR-confirmed SARS-CoV-2 infection or an uninfected control (not recorded which).

This sequence joins TRBV19 and TRBJ2-5; 9 bases are shared with TRBD1. The J segment lost 5 bases and the V segment lost 2 bases, leaving 6 bases of the junction unmatched. This CDR3 comprises 15 residues. Germline CDR1 is LNHDA and CDR2 is SQIVND (reference sequence). CDR3 bases: TGTGCCAGTAGTATAACGGGACAGGGCGTTGAGACCCAGTACTTC. This gives the protein CASSITGQGVETQYF. Variable domain in full (rest from reference TRBV19 and TRBJ2-5): DGGITQSPKYLFRKEGQNVTLSCEQNLNHDAMYWYRQDPGQGLRLIYYSQIVNDFQKGDIAEGYSVSREKKESFPLTVTSAQKNPTAFYLCASSITGQGVETQYFGPGTRLLVL.

The chain joins TRBV20-1 to TRBJ2-7; the D gene is possibly TRBD1 (6 bases). Germline V CDR1 and CDR2: DFQATT, SNEGSKA (reference sequence). Trimming shortened V by 5 bases and J by 2 bases, and 16 bases separated the two germline ends. This CDR3 comprises 14 residues. The DNA for the CDR3 is TGCAGTGCTTCGGGACACCTAAACACCTACGAGCAGTACTTC. This translates into CSASGHLNTYEQYF.

This chain links TRBV20-1 with TRBJ1-5; a weak D match, TRBD1 (5 bases). This CDR3 has 15 residues. V gave up 4 bases and J gave up 0 bases, with 13 bases separating them. The germline CDR1 and CDR2 sequences are DFQATT and SNEGSKA (reference sequence). The CDR3: CSATGILFSNQPQHF. CDR3 DNA sequence: TGCAGTGCTACAGGGATTCTATTTAGCAATCAGCCCCAGCATTTT.

This clonotype was seen only a few times. The rearrangement joins TRBV6-2 or TRBV6-3 to TRBJ2-7; the match to TRBD1 covers 9 bases. The V gene end was trimmed by 0 bases and the J gene end by 7 bases; junction bases not matched to a gene: 7. The CDR3 is 15 amino acids. Germline CDR1 and CDR2: MNHEY and SVGEGT. The CDR3 is CASSYSDRGTREQYF. In DNA, the CDR3 is TGTGCCAGCAGTTACTCGGACAGGGGTACTCGGGAGCAGTACTTC.

This clonotype appeared many times. This chain uses TRBV10-2 with TRBJ2-1; D may be TRBD2 (6 bases). There are 13 residues in the CDR3. V gave up 7 bases and J gave up 6 bases, with 13 bases separating them. The germline CDR1 and CDR2 sequences are WSHSY and SAAADI. The CDR3 here is CASNRAGFNEQFF. CDR3 DNA sequence: TGCGCCAGCAACCGCGCGGGGTTCAATGAGCAGTTCTTC.

J is TRBJ2-3 and V is TRBV6-2 or TRBV6-3; D might be TRBD1 or TRBD2, each matching 5 bases. The CDR3 has 16 residues. V was pared by 7 bases and J by 0 bases, with 17 bases between. Germline CDR1 reads MNHEY; CDR2 reads SVGEGT. The CDR3 spells CASTPEGRLSTDTQYF. The CDR3 DNA reads as TGTGCCAGCACCCCAGAGGGGAGACTCAGCACAGATACGCAGTATTTT.

This chain links TRBV3-1 with TRBJ2-6; D is unclear. Germline V gene data show CDR1 as LGHDT and CDR2 as YNNKEL (reference sequence). V was pared by 1 base and J by 0 bases, with 10 bases between. The CDR3 is 17 amino acids. CDR3: CASSQAAMSSGANVLTF. The CDR3 DNA reads TGTGCCAGCAGCCAAGCGGCAATGAGCTCTGGGGCCAACGTCCTGACTTTC.

There are many counts of this clonotype. The chain joins TRBV7-6 to TRBJ1-5; possible D gene TRBD1, 5 bases. CDR3 length: 13 residues. In germline, CDR1 is SGHVS, CDR2 FNYEAQ. V was pared by 8 bases and J by 2 bases, with 10 bases between. The CDR3 protein is CASRLGGNQPQHF. CDR3 nucleotide sequence: TGTGCCAGCCGTCTGGGGGGCAATCAGCCCCAGCATTTT.

This clonotype showed up just a few times. The chain couples TRBV5-1 to TRBJ1-4; unclear D gene. The CDR3 is 15 amino acids. V was pared by 1 base and J by 9 bases, with 16 bases between. Germline V gives CDR1 SGHRS, CDR2 YFSETQ. CDR3: CASSLSSPARKKLFF. DNA of the CDR3: TGCGCCAGCAGCTTGAGCTCCCCGGCCAGGAAAAAACTGTTTTTT.

This clonotype showed up many times. CDR3: CSAPDRVSSPLHF. The CDR3 DNA is TGCAGTGCCCCCGACAGGGTCAGTTCACCCCTCCACTTT. The genes are TRBV20-1 and TRBJ1-6; 7 bases are shared with TRBD1. The CDR3 loop spans 13 amino acids. The junction had 8 bases not matched to a gene; V was cut back by 6 bases and J by 9 bases. Germline V gives CDR1 DFQATT, CDR2 SNEGSKA (reference sequence).

This clonotype was counted only a few times. The chain employs TRBV5-1 and TRBJ1-2; TRBD1 matches 8 bases. Germline assignment: CDR1 SGHRS and CDR2 YFSETQ. This CDR3 comprises 17 residues. Trimming took 4 bases from V and 0 from J; bases not matched to a gene: 11. This CDR3 reads CASSPQGQETPNYGYTF. In nucleotides, the CDR3 is TGCGCCAGCAGCCCCCAGGGACAGGAGACCCCTAACTATGGCTACACCTTC.

This chain joins TRBV3-1 and TRBJ2-3; D call uncertain. This CDR3 is 12 amino acids long. In germline, CDR1 is LGHDT, CDR2 YNNKEL (reference sequence). The germline V and J ends were trimmed by 1 base and 6 bases, with 5 bases remaining between them. DNA of the CDR3: TGTGCCAGCAGCCAAGTTACGGATACGCAGTATTTT. Amino acid sequence: CASSQVTDTQYF.

This clonotype has more than one count but fewer than ten. This chain links TRBV6-1 with TRBJ1-4; D is unclear. Trimming cost V 2 bases and J 8 bases, with 9 bases left between them. The CDR3 spans 13 residues. The V gene's germline CDR1 is MNHNS and CDR2 SASEGT. DNA for the CDR3: TGTGCCAGCAGTGAAATGCCCGGAGAAAAACTGTTTTTT. Its translation: CASSEMPGEKLFF.

In its sample, this clonotype was seen a few times. The gene calls are TRBV7-8 and TRBJ2-1; TRBD2 agrees at 8 bases. Germline trimming cut 4 bases from V and 3 bases from J; bases unmatched to any gene: 5. Germline V CDR1 and CDR2: SGHVS, FQNEAQ. This CDR3 has 15 amino acids. The CDR3 here is CASSSSGGFYNEQFF. CDR3 sequence (DNA): TGTGCCAGCAGCTCAAGCGGGGGATTCTACAATGAGCAGTTCTTC.

This clonotype occurred many times. The rearrangement joins TRBV6-2 or TRBV6-3 to TRBJ2-3; D is ambiguous. CDR3 length: 17 amino acids. With 7 bases removed from V and 0 bases from J, the gap between germline ends came to 20 bases. Germline lookup yields CDR1 MNHEY and CDR2 SVGEGT. The CDR3 loop reads CASTRLVGYTSTDTQYF. In nucleotides, the CDR3 is TGTGCCAGCACCCGGCTTGTGGGCTATACTAGCACAGATACGCAGTATTTT.

This clonotype has more than one count but fewer than ten. The chain has TRBV29-1 and TRBJ2-3; tentatively, D is TRBD1 or TRBD2 (5 bases each). The germline V gene has CDR1 SQVTM and CDR2 ANQGSEA. This CDR3 comprises 13 residues. The V end lost 5 bases, the J end lost 3 bases, and 12 bases lay between the germline ends. CDR3 sequence (DNA): TGCAGCGTTCGGCAGGGCGGGACAGATACGCAGTATTTT. This encodes CSVRQGGTDTQYF.

The chain combines TRBV5-6 with TRBJ2-3; the D is unclear. V lost 2 bases, J lost 2 bases, and 15 bases lay in between. This CDR3 contains 16 residues. The germline CDR1 and CDR2 sequences are SGHDT and YYEEEE. Here the CDR3 reads CASSFTVSVVTDTQYF. Here the CDR3 DNA reads TGTGCCAGCAGCTTCACTGTATCCGTGGTCACAGATACGCAGTATTTT.

J is TRBJ2-4 and V is TRBV7-2; D may correspond to TRBD1 or TRBD2 (5 bases each). V was trimmed by 1 base and J by 9 bases, leaving 16 bases between them. The CDR3 extends over 15 amino acids. Per the germline V gene, CDR1 is SGHTA and CDR2 is FQGNSA. The CDR3 protein is CASSLVRQGGGIQYF. The CDR3, as DNA: TGTGCCAGCAGCTTAGTTCGCCAGGGTGGAGGCATTCAGTACTTC.

This clonotype was seen ten or more times. This chain joins TRBV4-1 and TRBJ2-4; D is unclear. Germline values: CDR1 MGHRA, CDR2 YSYEKL. V was clipped by 1 base and J by 5 bases, with 12 bases between them. The CDR3 totals 15 residues. The DNA of the CDR3 is TGCGCCAGCAGCCAAGTATTTTCAGGCGAAAACATTCAGTACTTC. Translation gives CASSQVFSGENIQYF.

This clonotype was detected ten times or more. The chain has TRBV7-9 and TRBJ2-3; D may correspond to TRBD1 or TRBD2 (5 bases each). Germline assignment: CDR1 SEHNR and CDR2 FQNEAQ (reference sequence). Trimming cost V 4 bases and J 8 bases, with 10 bases left between them. The CDR3 contains 12 residues. The CDR3 protein is CASSSRDATQYF. The CDR3 DNA reads TGTGCCAGCAGCTCCAGGGACGCTACGCAGTATTTT. The complete variable domain, with remaining parts taken from reference TRBV7-9 and TRBJ2-3, reads DTGVSQNPRHKITKRGQNVTFRCDPISEHNRLYWYRQTLGQGPEFLTYFQNEAQLEKSRLLSDRFSAERPKGSFSTLEIQRTEQGDSAMYLCASSSRDATQYFGPGTRLTVL.

The table lists this clonotype with many counts. The chain combines TRBV5-1 with TRBJ2-7; D tentatively fits TRBD1 or TRBD2 (5 bases each). Germline V gives CDR1 SGHRS, CDR2 YFSETQ. Trimming removed 2 bases from V and 4 bases from J, with 22 bases in between. This CDR3 spans 17 amino acids. For the CDR3, the DNA is TGCGCCAGCAGCTTTCCGCGACTGGGACCCTTTTCTTACGAGCAGTACTTC. Translated: CASSFPRLGPFSYEQYF.

This clonotype was recorded many times. The chain joins TRBV5-1 to TRBJ2-3; D unclear. Trimming took 5 bases from V and 0 from J, leaving 10 bases between them. CDR1 is SGHRS, CDR2 YFSETQ, per germline. This CDR3 has 14 residues. CDR3 in DNA: TGCGCCAGCAGTCAGGCAGCTAGCACAGATACGCAGTATTTT. Residues: CASSQAASTDTQYF.

This chain joins TRBV29-1 and TRBJ2-3, with D possibly matching TRBD2 (5 bases). V was pared by 5 bases and J by 1 base, with 10 bases between. There are 13 residues in the CDR3. Per the germline V gene, CDR1 is SQVTM and CDR2 is ANQGSEA. CDR3 sequence (DNA): TGCAGCGTTTACACCGGGGGCACAGATACGCAGTATTTT. It yields the protein CSVYTGGTDTQYF.

This clonotype was seen only a few times. The gene calls are TRBV7-3 and TRBJ2-2, with 12 nucleotides matching TRBD2. V lost 4 bases, J lost 5 bases, and 8 bases stayed unmatched. The CDR3 consists of 17 residues. Germline-derived CDR1 and CDR2 are SGHTA and FQGTGA. CDR3 bases: TGTGCCAGCAGCTCCATGACTAGCGGGAGAGGTACCGGGGAGCTGTTTTTT. Amino acid sequence: CASSSMTSGRGTGELFF.